Given below is one TCR beta chain in context. The data belong to a study of OX40 agonist ivuxolimab in advanced cancers. This table comes from immunoSEQ multiplex PCR, and its TCRdb copy is limited to in-frame clones, with some not included. Among about 80,000 clones listed, around nine tenths were seen once. The receptor's source is an adult with an advanced solid tumor such as melanoma, head and neck, liver or kidney cancer. The sequencing used CD4+ or CD8+ T cells sorted from blood, collected in a trial of the OX40 agonist ivuxolimab.

The CDR3 loop reads CASSLSGRAGTDTQYF. The CDR3 nucleotides are TGTGCCAGCAGCCTAAGCGGGAGGGCCGGGACAGATACGCAGTATTTT. This chain uses TRBV5-4 with TRBJ2-3; 10 positions agree with TRBD2. This CDR3 is 16 amino acids long. Germline V gene data show CDR1 as SGHNT and CDR2 as YYREEE (reference sequence). The V and J ends lost 4 bases and 3 bases, in that order; junction bases with no gene match: 8.